One T cell receptor (beta chain) is described in this entry. Its specificity is not known. This CDR3 spans 16 amino acids. Trimming took off 0 bases at V and 9 bases at J, with 17 bases between the two ends. The V gene's germline CDR1 is MGHRA and CDR2 YSYEKL. This entry belongs to a study of naive and memory T cell subsets. Study findings and constraints: Over 85% of naive TCR sequences appeared only once, unlike memory subsets. The power law exponent of TCR abundance differed between naive and memory cells. Diversity fell and Gini index rose from naive through CM, EM, EMRA. Especially in CD8 cells, naive repertoires contained a few larger clonotypes, possibly CD45RA-re-expressing memory cells.

An equimolar mix of two oligonucleotides served as the beta constant-region primer for TRBC1 and TRBC2. TCRdb re-called the UMI-ligation and nested PCR reads through MiXCR, storing one row per CDR3 protein. The profile shows 150,000 or so distinct CDR3 sequences, approximately 15% of them singletons. The chain joins TRBV4-1 to TRBJ2-2, with D tentatively TRBD2 (5 bases). This clonotype originated in a human donor in good health. Sequenced sample: naive CD4+ T cells from blood. The CDR3 loop is CASSQEVRVGNRELFF. The DNA of the CDR3 is TGCGCCAGCAGCCAAGAAGTGAGGGTTGGAAACAGGGAGCTGTTTTTT.